The sequence of this T cell receptor beta chain was determined in a study of shared clonotypes between healthy human individuals. The CDR3 has 15 residues. Germline CDR1 and CDR2: ENHRY and SYGVKD. V lost 7 bases to trimming and J lost 4 bases; unmatched junction nucleotides: 10. Study-wide results and limits: Tissue TCR repertoires likely differ from these blood-only repertoires.

Every unsorted PBMC PCR replicate was loaded with approximately 0.3 ug DNA, tens of thousands of T cell genomes. Unsorted PBMCs provided DNA that was sequenced on ten immunoSEQ deep assay plates. Clones were read by immunoSEQ multiplex PCR, and TCRdb kept only the in-frame ones, dropping some. The sample includes a few hundred thousand clones, around 77% of them seen just once. This clone has only a few counts. Its antigen is still unknown. The TCR comes from a woman between 40 and 55 years old in good health. Some clones in this sample may be carry-over from other donors' samples. The genes are TRBV10-3 and TRBJ2-5, with 9 positions matching TRBD1. Sequencing was carried out using PBMCs. The CDR3 sequence is CAINSGQGGVETQYF. In DNA, the CDR3 is TGTGCCATCAACTCGGGACAGGGTGGTGTAGAGACCCAGTACTTC.